These T cell receptor beta chains were read from a single sample in a study of cytomegalovirus exposure and HLA in healthy donors. Profiled with immunoSEQ multiplex PCR; TCRdb holds only in-frame clones, not every one. The top ten hold about 20% of the sample, which has 77,000 or so clones, more than 65% seen once. The sequencing sample was made of PBMCs. These receptors were obtained from a man in his 70s in good health and CMV-seropositive. The CDR3 runs from the conserved cysteine through the conserved F or W. The D gene is left open where the match is weak. Clone size, where shown, is once, few, many, or a class for clones that have expanded.

v_gene	abundance	d_gene	j_gene	CDR3aa	CDR3nt
TRBV7-3	.	.	TRBJ2-5	CASSFQRGETQYF	TGTGCCAGCAGCTTCCAACGGGGTGAGACCCAGTACTTC
TRBV29-1	.	.	TRBJ1-1	CSVARTGLNTEAFF	TGCAGCGTTGCCCGTACAGGCTTGAACACTGAAGCTTTCTTT
TRBV10-3	.	.	TRBJ2-7	CAISELLRGHEQYF	TGTGCCATCAGTGAACTGCTCAGGGGCCACGAGCAGTACTTC
TRBV5-8	.	.	TRBJ2-6	CASSLAGTGANVLTF	TGTGCCAGCAGCTTAGCAGGTACTGGGGCCAACGTCCTGACTTTC
TRBV7-6	once	.	TRBJ1-1	CASSSAENTEAFF	TGTGCCAGCAGCTCCGCAGAAAACACTGAAGCTTTCTTT
TRBV29-1	.	.	TRBJ1-1	CSVVQGNTEAFF	TGCAGCGTCGTACAGGGGAACACTGAAGCTTTCTTT
TRBV21-1	few	.	TRBJ2-3	CASSKAAKGSSTDTQYF	TGTGCCAGCAGCAAAGCAGCAAAGGGGTCTAGCACAGATACGCAGTATTTT
TRBV10-3	.	TRBD1	TRBJ2-3	CAISERTGGSDTQYF	TGTGCCATCAGTGAAAGGACAGGGGGATCAGATACGCAGTATTTT
TRBV5-1	.	.	TRBJ2-3	CASSLGTATDTQYF	TGCGCCAGCAGCTTGGGGACTGCCACAGATACGCAGTATTTT
TRBV19	.	.	TRBJ1-2	CASSRARDTFGYTF	TGTGCCAGTAGTAGGGCCCGGGACACCTTTGGCTACACCTTC
TRBV27	medium-sized	.	TRBJ1-4	CASSLYPGPTNEKLFF	TGTGCCAGCAGTTTATATCCAGGCCCAACTAATGAAAAACTGTTTTTT
TRBV9	.	TRBD2	TRBJ2-3	CASSVALAGGTQYF	TGTGCCAGCAGCGTAGCTCTGGCGGGGGGTACGCAGTATTTT
TRBV11-2	.	TRBD1	TRBJ2-7	CASRRQGDYEQYF	TGTGCCAGCCGCCGACAGGGGGACTACGAGCAGTACTTC
TRBV28	.	.	TRBJ2-7	CAITSGFGYEQYF	TGTGCCATCACGTCAGGGTTTGGGTACGAGCAGTACTTC
TRBV10-2	.	TRBD2	TRBJ2-3	CASSDTSGGSTDTQYF	TGCGCCAGCAGTGATACTAGCGGGGGGAGCACAGATACGCAGTATTTT
TRBV21-1	.	.	TRBJ1-2	CASSIQGAGGYTF	TGTGCCAGCAGCATACAGGGGGCTGGAGGCTACACCTTC
TRBV1	.	.	TRBJ2-5	CTSSQPFGASGNRETQYF	TGCACCAGCAGCCAACCCTTCGGGGCTAGCGGGAATCGAGAGACCCAGTACTTC
TRBV11-1	.	.	TRBJ1-3	CASSPYEGNTIYF	TGTGCCAGCAGCCCCTACGAGGGAAACACCATATATTTT
TRBV6-6	.	.	TRBJ2-7	CASLAGGPPYEQYF	TGTGCCAGCCTGGCCGGGGGGCCCCCCTACGAGCAGTACTTC
TRBV6-1	once	TRBD1	TRBJ1-1	CASSPGQGKNTEAFF	TGTGCCAGCAGTCCAGGACAGGGGAAGAACACTGAAGCTTTCTTT
TRBV28	.	TRBD1	TRBJ1-3	CASGGSLGTGGNSGNTIYF	TGTGCCAGCGGGGGGTCCCTCGGGACAGGGGGCAACTCTGGAAACACCATATATTTT
TRBV19	.	TRBD1	TRBJ1-2	CASSIASGGDYGYTF	TGTGCCAGTAGTATAGCGTCAGGGGGCGACTATGGCTACACCTTC
TRBV30	.	.	TRBJ2-7	CAWSSGVPYEQYF	TGTGCCTGGAGTTCGGGGGTGCCCTACGAGCAGTACTTC
TRBV19	.	.	TRBJ2-7	CASSMSQVDTYEQYF	TGTGCCAGTAGTATGTCTCAGGTAGATACCTACGAGCAGTACTTC
TRBV10-3	few	TRBD1	TRBJ1-5	CASRDRDQPQHF	TGTGCCTCCCGGGACAGGGATCAGCCCCAGCATTTT
TRBV7-9	.	TRBD1	TRBJ1-2	CASRRTGGDGYTF	TGTGCCAGCAGGCGGACAGGGGGCGATGGCTACACCTTC
TRBV11-1	.	TRBD1	TRBJ1-6	CASSLHQGANSPLHF	TGTGCCAGCAGCTTGCACCAGGGGGCGAATTCACCCCTCCACTTT
TRBV6-5	once	TRBD1	TRBJ1-2	CASSDSGQGRGGYTF	TGTGCCAGCAGTGACTCAGGACAGGGGAGGGGTGGCTACACCTTC
TRBV29-1	few	TRBD1	TRBJ1-2	CSVDNRGSLLDGYTF	TGCAGCGTTGACAACAGGGGCTCACTATTAGATGGCTACACCTTC